This T cell receptor beta chain comes out of a study of shared clonotypes between healthy human individuals. Study-wide context: Three CD4 naive, three CD4 memory, two CD8 naive and one CD8 memory plate were used per donor.

The V and J ends lost 4 bases and 3 bases, in that order; junction bases with no gene match: 10. The CDR3 totals 16 residues. In germline, CDR1 is SGHRS, CDR2 YFSETQ. The assay was immunoSEQ multiplex PCR, and TCRdb's table has in-frame clones only and misses some. The sample contains 1.4 million or so clones, about 98.5% of which appear only once. Sequencing was carried out using naive CD4+ T cells sorted from blood. Stated subset: CD45RA+ positively selected. This TCR derives from a man aged 25 to 40 in good health. The J gene is TRBJ2-3, the V gene TRBV5-1; 8 nucleotides line up with TRBD1. CDR3 sequence reads: CASSVGQGLSTDTQYF. The CDR3 bases are TGCGCCAGCAGCGTAGGACAGGGCCTTAGTACAGATACGCAGTATTTT.